Listed below are T cell receptor beta chains from one sample, sequenced in a study of shared clonotypes between healthy human individuals. Some clones are missing from TCRdb's copy, which holds only in-frame ones; the method was immunoSEQ multiplex PCR. This sample has a few million clones, with 93% found just once. The sequencing input was naive CD4+ T cells from PBMCs. The receptors come from a man aged 18 to 35 in good health. Some clones in this sample may be carry-over from other donors' samples. Each CDR3 is given with its conserved first and last residue. The D gene is left open where the match is weak. Size values are once, few and many counts, or a class for expanded clones, and some rows have none.

len: 13; d_gene: .; abundance: .; v_gene: TRBV4-1; j_gene: TRBJ1-1; CDR3aa: CASSQETRTEAFF; CDR3nt: TGCGCCAGCAGCCAAGAAACAAGGACTGAAGCTTTCTTT
len: 13; d_gene: .; abundance: .; v_gene: TRBV18; j_gene: TRBJ1-1; CDR3aa: CASSQGWNTEAFF; CDR3nt: TGTGCCAGCTCACAGGGGTGGAACACTGAAGCTTTCTTT
len: 12; d_gene: TRBD1; abundance: .; v_gene: TRBV7-8; j_gene: TRBJ2-7; CDR3aa: CASSTHRGEQYF; CDR3nt: TGTGCCAGCAGCACCCACAGGGGCGAGCAGTACTTC
len: 17; d_gene: TRBD2; abundance: .; v_gene: TRBV18; j_gene: TRBJ2-2; CDR3aa: CASSRGLAGTNTGELFF; CDR3nt: TGTGCCAGCTCACGGGGACTAGCGGGAACGAACACCGGGGAGCTGTTTTTT
len: 12; d_gene: TRBD1; abundance: .; v_gene: TRBV6-5; j_gene: TRBJ1-2; CDR3aa: CASTSGGAGYTF; CDR3nt: TGTGCCAGCACATCAGGGGGGGCCGGCTACACCTTC
len: 13; d_gene: .; abundance: .; v_gene: TRBV11-2; j_gene: TRBJ2-2; CDR3aa: CASSERGTGELFF; CDR3nt: TGTGCCAGCAGCGAACGGGGGACCGGGGAGCTGTTTTTT
len: 13; d_gene: .; abundance: .; v_gene: TRBV18; j_gene: TRBJ1-5; CDR3aa: CASSSDRNQPQHF; CDR3nt: TGTGCCAGCTCCTCAGACAGGAATCAGCCCCAGCATTTT
len: 13; d_gene: .; abundance: .; v_gene: TRBV7-3; j_gene: TRBJ2-2; CDR3aa: CASSSGTTGELFF; CDR3nt: TGTGCCAGCAGCTCCGGGACCACCGGGGAGCTGTTTTTT
len: 13; d_gene: TRBD1; abundance: .; v_gene: TRBV29-1; j_gene: TRBJ2-2; CDR3aa: CSVRGLGTGELFF; CDR3nt: TGCAGCGTCAGGGGGCTAGGAACCGGGGAGCTGTTTTTT
len: 15; d_gene: .; abundance: .; v_gene: TRBV4-3; j_gene: TRBJ1-3; CDR3aa: CASSQDDRSGNTIYF; CDR3nt: TGCGCCAGCAGCCAAGATGATCGATCTGGAAACACCATATATTTT
len: 13; d_gene: .; abundance: .; v_gene: TRBV4-2; j_gene: TRBJ1-4; CDR3aa: CATGDRGAEKLFF; CDR3nt: TGTGCCACCGGTGATCGGGGCGCAGAAAAACTGTTTTTT
len: 14; d_gene: TRBD2; abundance: .; v_gene: TRBV19; j_gene: TRBJ2-5; CDR3aa: CASRLAGGKETQYF; CDR3nt: TGTGCCAGTAGACTAGCGGGAGGGAAAGAGACCCAGTACTTC
len: 16; d_gene: .; abundance: .; v_gene: TRBV7-9; j_gene: TRBJ1-3; CDR3aa: CASSLRAVGTGNTIYF; CDR3nt: TGTGCCAGCAGCTTAAGGGCCGTCGGAACGGGAAACACCATATATTTT
len: 16; d_gene: TRBD1; abundance: .; v_gene: TRBV5-1; j_gene: TRBJ1-2; CDR3aa: CASTTGERMVADGYTF; CDR3nt: TGCGCCAGCACCACAGGGGAAAGGATGGTTGCCGATGGCTACACCTTC
len: 12; d_gene: .; abundance: once; v_gene: TRBV28; j_gene: TRBJ2-3; CDR3aa: CASRGPTDTQYF; CDR3nt: TGTGCCAGCAGGGGGCCGACCGATACGCAGTATTTT
len: 15; d_gene: .; abundance: .; v_gene: TRBV19; j_gene: TRBJ2-3; CDR3aa: CASSISGPRTDTQYF; CDR3nt: TGTGCCAGTAGTATATCAGGGCCCCGCACAGATACGCAGTATTTT
len: 15; d_gene: TRBD2; abundance: .; v_gene: TRBV19; j_gene: TRBJ2-7; CDR3aa: CASSMQGLGTYEQYF; CDR3nt: TGTGCCAGTAGTATGCAGGGACTAGGGACCTACGAGCAGTACTTC
len: 12; d_gene: .; abundance: once; v_gene: TRBV6-5; j_gene: TRBJ2-7; CDR3aa: CVASRNTYEQYF; CDR3nt: TGTGTCGCCAGCAGAAATACCTACGAGCAGTACTTC
len: 16; d_gene: TRBD2; abundance: .; v_gene: TRBV28; j_gene: TRBJ2-1; CDR3aa: CASSESVAGSYNEQFF; CDR3nt: TGTGCCAGCAGCGAATCTGTAGCGGGATCCTACAATGAGCAGTTCTTC
len: 15; d_gene: .; abundance: once; v_gene: TRBV5-1; j_gene: TRBJ1-1; CDR3aa: CASSPGLGTNTEAFF; CDR3nt: TGCGCCAGTAGTCCCGGTCTGGGGACGAACACTGAAGCTTTCTTT
len: 15; d_gene: .; abundance: once; v_gene: TRBV28; j_gene: TRBJ2-7; CDR3aa: CASRVGGLGDYEQYF; CDR3nt: TGTGCCAGCAGAGTGGGGGGTCTAGGGGACTACGAGCAGTACTTC
len: 15; d_gene: .; abundance: .; v_gene: TRBV18; j_gene: TRBJ1-2; CDR3aa: CASSPSDPVGVGYTF; CDR3nt: TGTGCCAGCTCACCTTCGGACCCGGTTGGCGTTGGCTACACCTTC
len: 16; d_gene: .; abundance: .; v_gene: TRBV2; j_gene: TRBJ2-3; CDR3aa: CASSEAWTGGSDTQYF; CDR3nt: TGTGCCAGCAGTGAAGCCTGGACTGGGGGGTCAGATACGCAGTATTTT
len: 14; d_gene: .; abundance: .; v_gene: TRBV19; j_gene: TRBJ2-7; CDR3aa: CASSMVGDTYEQYF; CDR3nt: TGTGCCAGTAGTATGGTGGGGGATACCTACGAGCAGTACTTC
len: 16; d_gene: .; abundance: .; v_gene: TRBV28; j_gene: TRBJ2-5; CDR3aa: CASSRQAGAVQETQYF; CDR3nt: TGTGCCAGCAGCCGCCAGGCAGGGGCCGTCCAAGAGACCCAGTACTTC
len: 18; d_gene: TRBD1; abundance: .; v_gene: TRBV27; j_gene: TRBJ2-2; CDR3aa: CASSLPGTGVDGTGELFF; CDR3nt: TGTGCCAGCAGTTTACCCGGGACAGGGGTCGACGGCACCGGGGAGCTGTTTTTT
len: 16; d_gene: TRBD2; abundance: .; v_gene: TRBV7-2; j_gene: TRBJ2-7; CDR3aa: CASSWTSGVLYYEQYF; CDR3nt: TGTGCCAGCAGCTGGACTAGCGGGGTTTTATACTACGAGCAGTACTTC
len: 10; d_gene: .; abundance: .; v_gene: TRBV7-2; j_gene: TRBJ2-5; CDR3aa: CASGTKTQYF; CDR3nt: TGTGCCAGCGGGACGAAGACCCAGTACTTC
len: 13; d_gene: .; abundance: few; v_gene: TRBV7-9; j_gene: TRBJ1-1; CDR3aa: CASSSIPGAEAFF; CDR3nt: TGTGCCAGCAGCTCCATACCCGGTGCTGAAGCTTTCTTT
len: 15; d_gene: .; abundance: once; v_gene: TRBV7-9; j_gene: TRBJ1-1; CDR3aa: CASSLGSGSGTEAFF; CDR3nt: TGTGCCAGCAGCCTCGGATCTGGGTCCGGCACTGAAGCTTTCTTT
len: 16; d_gene: .; abundance: .; v_gene: TRBV7-9; j_gene: TRBJ2-3; CDR3aa: CASRPGLVRSTDTQYF; CDR3nt: TGTGCCAGCAGACCGGGACTCGTACGTAGCACAGATACGCAGTATTTT
len: 13; d_gene: .; abundance: .; v_gene: TRBV27; j_gene: TRBJ2-1; CDR3aa: CASSLSSLNEQFF; CDR3nt: TGTGCCAGCAGTTTAAGCAGCTTGAATGAGCAGTTCTTC
len: 14; d_gene: .; abundance: .; v_gene: TRBV5-1; j_gene: TRBJ2-3; CDR3aa: CASSWGRGSDTQYF; CDR3nt: TGCGCCAGCAGCTGGGGGCGAGGTTCGGATACGCAGTATTTT
len: 14; d_gene: TRBD2; abundance: .; v_gene: TRBV11-3; j_gene: TRBJ2-7; CDR3aa: CASSLSGRTDEQYF; CDR3nt: TGTGCCAGCAGCTTAAGCGGGAGGACCGATGAGCAGTACTTC
len: 14; d_gene: TRBD2; abundance: .; v_gene: TRBV6-1; j_gene: TRBJ2-3; CDR3aa: CASGRAGVGDTQYF; CDR3nt: TGTGCCAGCGGGCGAGCGGGAGTTGGAGATACGCAGTATTTT
len: 14; d_gene: .; abundance: .; v_gene: TRBV7-8; j_gene: TRBJ1-1; CDR3aa: CASSPRVMNTEAFF; CDR3nt: TGTGCCAGCAGCCCCCGCGTGATGAACACTGAAGCTTTCTTT
len: 16; d_gene: .; abundance: .; v_gene: TRBV4-3; j_gene: TRBJ2-3; CDR3aa: CASSNGHRISTDTQYF; CDR3nt: TGCGCCAGCAGTAATGGACACAGAATTAGCACAGATACGCAGTATTTT
len: 17; d_gene: .; abundance: .; v_gene: TRBV5-1; j_gene: TRBJ2-2; CDR3aa: CASSLKQFRANTGELFF; CDR3nt: TGCGCCAGCAGCTTGAAACAGTTCCGAGCGAACACCGGGGAGCTGTTTTTT
len: 14; d_gene: .; abundance: .; v_gene: TRBV13; j_gene: TRBJ2-2; CDR3aa: CASRRTRNTGELFF; CDR3nt: TGTGCCAGCCGGAGGACCAGGAACACCGGGGAGCTGTTTTTT
len: 15; d_gene: .; abundance: .; v_gene: TRBV7-2; j_gene: TRBJ1-1; CDR3aa: CASSFSGGAGTEAFF; CDR3nt: TGTGCCAGCAGCTTCTCCGGGGGGGCTGGCACTGAAGCTTTCTTT
len: 14; d_gene: TRBD1; abundance: .; v_gene: TRBV28; j_gene: TRBJ1-1; CDR3aa: CASTPSTGEPEAFF; CDR3nt: TGTGCCAGCACCCCTAGCACAGGGGAGCCTGAAGCTTTCTTT
len: 16; d_gene: .; abundance: once; v_gene: TRBV5-1; j_gene: TRBJ1-2; CDR3aa: CASSLGPREPLSGYTF; CDR3nt: TGCGCCAGCAGCTTGGGCCCGCGGGAGCCCTTGAGTGGCTACACCTTC
len: 13; d_gene: .; abundance: .; v_gene: TRBV18; j_gene: TRBJ2-1; CDR3aa: CASSRISYNEQFF; CDR3nt: TGTGCCAGCTCACGAATCTCCTACAATGAGCAGTTCTTC
len: 14; d_gene: TRBD2; abundance: .; v_gene: TRBV14; j_gene: TRBJ2-7; CDR3aa: CASSSAGGPSSRYF; CDR3nt: TGTGCCAGCAGTTCAGCGGGAGGGCCATCTTCCAGGTACTTC
len: 16; d_gene: TRBD1; abundance: .; v_gene: TRBV6-1; j_gene: TRBJ2-7; CDR3aa: CASSEVGGQEPGEQYF; CDR3nt: TGTGCCAGCAGTGAAGTGGGGGGACAGGAGCCGGGGGAGCAGTACTTC
len: 16; d_gene: .; abundance: .; v_gene: TRBV28; j_gene: TRBJ1-1; CDR3aa: CASRATPGAGNTEAFF; CDR3nt: TGTGCCAGCAGGGCAACCCCGGGGGCTGGGAACACTGAAGCTTTCTTT
len: 14; d_gene: .; abundance: .; v_gene: TRBV28; j_gene: TRBJ2-5; CDR3aa: CASGIRRYQETQYF; CDR3nt: TGTGCCAGCGGAATACGACGGTACCAAGAGACCCAGTACTTC
len: 13; d_gene: .; abundance: .; v_gene: TRBV5-1; j_gene: TRBJ2-1; CDR3aa: CASSLVVTNEQFF; CDR3nt: TGCGCCAGCAGCTTGGTAGTAACCAATGAGCAGTTCTTC
len: 14; d_gene: .; abundance: .; v_gene: TRBV4-2; j_gene: TRBJ2-7; CDR3aa: CASSQDRGSYEQYF; CDR3nt: TGTGCCAGCAGCCAAGATCGGGGCTCCTACGAGCAGTACTTC
len: 15; d_gene: .; abundance: .; v_gene: TRBV7-3; j_gene: TRBJ2-5; CDR3aa: CASSSGSGGGETQYF; CDR3nt: TGTGCCAGCAGCTCCGGTAGTGGGGGAGGAGAGACCCAGTACTTC